This T cell receptor beta chain was identified in a study of control samples from healthy donors and cancer patients. Assay: immunoSEQ multiplex PCR; the TCRdb copy retains only in-frame clones and omits some. The table includes under 75,000 clones, 70% to 90% detected once. This CDR3 comprises 14 residues. CDR1 LNHDA and CDR2 SQIVND come from the germline V gene (reference sequence). V gave up 5 bases and J gave up 10 bases, with 15 bases separating them. This sequence originates from a man in his forties in good health. The gene calls are TRBV19 and TRBJ1-6, with D unresolved. The sequenced sample consisted of blood. The DNA of the CDR3 is TGTGCCAGTAGTCCGGACCCCCGGTACTCACCCCTCCACTTT. Protein product: CASSPDPRYSPLHF.